This is a list of T cell receptor beta chains from one sample in a study of blood T cell repertoires in COVID-19. Data came from immunoSEQ multiplex PCR; TCRdb stores just in-frame clones and leaves some out. This table holds over 400,000 clones, 70% to 90% found once. Sequencing was performed on peripheral blood. The origin of the receptors is a human donor in a cohort sampled during active COVID-19. CDR3s include the opening cysteine and the closing phenylalanine or tryptophan. A D gene is named only where the DNA matches it firmly. Clone size is stated in some rows and not others, as once, few, many or a class when expanded.

TRBV3-1/TRBV3-2,once,-,TRBJ1-1,CASRKVAGYTEAFF,TGTGCCAGCAGAAAGGTAGCGGGCTACACTGAAGCTTTCTTT
TRBV27,-,TRBD2,TRBJ2-7,CASSSSGVSSYEQYF,TGTGCCAGCAGTTCCAGCGGGGTTAGTTCCTACGAGCAGTACTTC
TRBV28,-,-,TRBJ2-2,CASRLSSTLNTGELFF,TGTGCCAGCAGACTATCCAGTACCCTAAACACCGGGGAGCTGTTTTTT
TRBV6-5,-,TRBD2,TRBJ2-7,CASRREGTGEQYF,TGTGCCAGCAGGCGGGAGGGCACGGGGGAGCAGTACTTC
TRBV5-1,-,-,TRBJ2-7,CASGINGVSDEQYF,TGCGCCAGCGGAATTAACGGGGTTTCGGACGAGCAGTACTTC
TRBV15,-,-,TRBJ1-2,CATSRGGRGYGYTF,TGTGCCACCAGCAGAGGGGGTCGGGGTTATGGCTACACCTTC
TRBV7-8,-,TRBD1,TRBJ1-1,CASSYRATGAEAFF,TGTGCCAGCAGTTATCGGGCTACAGGGGCAGAAGCTTTCTTT
TRBV28,-,TRBD1,TRBJ1-1,CASSGTGYTEAFF,TGTGCCAGCAGCGGGACAGGGTACACTGAAGCTTTCTTT
TRBV19,-,TRBD1,TRBJ2-1,CASSWTGGSSSYNEQFF,TGTGCCAGTAGTTGGACAGGGGGTTCCAGCTCCTACAATGAGCAGTTCTTC
TRBV10-1,-,-,TRBJ2-1,CASRSPGERGNEQFF,TGCGCCAGCAGGTCCCCGGGAGAGAGGGGCAATGAGCAGTTCTTC
TRBV6-2/TRBV6-3,-,-,TRBJ1-2,CASSYNARAASNYGYTF,TGTGCCAGCAGTTACAACGCCAGGGCCGCTTCTAACTATGGCTACACCTTC
TRBV30,-,TRBD1,TRBJ1-3,CAWSARRQGQDTIYF,TGTGCCTGGAGTGCCCGACGACAGGGTCAGGACACCATATATTTT
TRBV28,-,-,TRBJ2-5,CASSSRRVRETQYF,TGTGCCAGCAGTTCGAGACGAGTGCGGGAGACCCAGTACTTC
TRBV6-5,-,-,TRBJ2-5,CASNTGGTGTQYF,TGTGCCAGCAATACAGGCGGGACGGGGACCCAGTACTTC
TRBV7-3,-,-,TRBJ2-1,CASSLFVTSWAEQFF,TGTGCCAGCAGCTTATTCGTTACTAGTTGGGCTGAGCAGTTCTTC
TRBV3-1/TRBV3-2,once,TRBD1,TRBJ2-7,CASSRGQGVSYEQYF,TGTGCCAGCAGCCGCGGACAGGGGGTTTCCTACGAGCAGTACTTC
TRBV19,-,TRBD1,TRBJ1-1,CASSTDRETEAFF,TGTGCCAGTAGTACCGACAGGGAAACTGAAGCTTTCTTT
TRBV19,-,TRBD2,TRBJ2-1,CASSTLAGSVNEQFF,TGTGCCAGTAGTACACTAGCGGGGTCCGTCAATGAGCAGTTCTTC
TRBV19,-,TRBD1,TRBJ2-2,CASRRRTGETGELFF,TGTGCCAGTAGAAGGAGGACAGGGGAGACCGGGGAGCTGTTTTTT
TRBV6-5,-,TRBD1,TRBJ1-2,CASSLTGGYGYTF,TGTGCCAGCAGTCTTACAGGGGGCTATGGCTACACCTTC
TRBV3-1/TRBV3-2,-,-,TRBJ1-3,CASSSVGNTIYF,TGTGCCAGCAGCTCCGTTGGAAACACCATATATTTT
TRBV19,-,-,TRBJ2-5,CASTPGPGETQYF,TGTGCCAGTACCCCCGGTCCCGGGGAGACCCAGTACTTC
TRBV7-2,-,-,TRBJ2-1,CASSAGPSSGEQFF,TGTGCCAGCAGCGCGGGACCGAGTAGTGGTGAGCAGTTCTTC
TRBV6-1,-,TRBD1,TRBJ1-1,CASSDGQEGVNEAFF,TGTGCCAGCAGTGATGGACAGGAAGGGGTGAATGAAGCTTTCTTT
TRBV6-5,-,-,TRBJ2-7,CAIQGQSFPYEQYF,TGTGCCATCCAGGGGCAATCTTTTCCCTACGAGCAGTACTTC
TRBV27,few,TRBD2,TRBJ2-5,CASSLYTPGLAGGSETQYF,TGTGCCAGCAGTTTATACACACCGGGACTAGCGGGAGGGTCAGAGACCCAGTACTTC
TRBV19,-,TRBD1,TRBJ2-3,CASSIDGQGTQYF,TGTGCCAGTAGTATAGACGGACAGGGTACGCAGTATTTT
TRBV6-2/TRBV6-3,few,TRBD2,TRBJ2-5,CASSYSLAVQETQYF,TGTGCCAGCAGTTACTCACTAGCGGTTCAAGAGACCCAGTACTTC
TRBV18,-,-,TRBJ1-2,CASSPPDKANYGYTF,TGTGCCAGCTCACCACCGGACAAAGCTAACTATGGCTACACCTTC
TRBV24-1,-,-,TRBJ1-2,CATSDLADGYGYTF,TGTGCCACCAGTGATTTAGCGGATGGCTATGGCTACACCTTC
TRBV7-6,once,TRBD2,TRBJ2-1,CASSLGRAGGPRNEQFF,TGTGCCAGCAGCTTAGGTCGTGCGGGAGGGCCGCGAAATGAGCAGTTCTTC